This T cell receptor (beta chain) appears in the sequencing data of a study of blood T cell repertoires in COVID-19. Looking at the study overall: Samples came from the United States, Italy and Spain, spanning acute and convalescent COVID-19.

Original methodology: Amplification of reference gene primers provided the estimated nucleated cell counts. Assay used: immunoSEQ multiplex PCR; TCRdb lists only in-frame clones, some missing. V and J calls and clone size are given by that table; D and trimming were obtained from the DNA. The repertoire has some 240,000 clones, about 83% of them found once; the top ten carry more than 1.5%. The receptor was derived from a woman between 40 and 50 years old who had recovered from COVID-19. The specimen sequenced was peripheral blood.

This CDR3 reads CASNGETDRYQPQHF. The CDR3 region has the DNA TGTGCCAGCAATGGAGAAACGGACAGATATCAGCCCCAGCATTTT. The chain uses TRBV2 and TRBJ1-5, with D perhaps TRBD1 (6 bases). The CDR3 is made up of 15 amino acids. CDR1 is SNHLY and CDR2 is FYNNEI in the germline V gene. Trimming cost V 7 bases and J 5 bases, with 18 bases left between them.